At least ten counts were recorded for the clone carrying this T cell receptor (beta chain). Its antigen is still unknown. The record originates from a study of regulatory T cells in long-lasting Graves disease. Time point described: persistent/refractory GD, antithyroid drugs over 5 years with positive TRAb. RNA isolated from PBMCs was used to make the TCR library. CDR3 regions were amplified by Arm-PCR using iRepertoire HTBI primers to build TCR beta libraries. TCRdb re-called the multiplex PCR reads through MiXCR, storing one row per CDR3 protein. The sample shows about 470,000 distinct CDR3 sequences, about 20% of them seen only once. The CDR3 is 15 residues long. V gave up 6 bases and J gave up 7 bases; unmatched junction bases: 8. Germline V CDR1 and CDR2: MNHNS, SASEGT. Study-wide results and caveats: Thyroid tissue went unstudied; only peripheral blood was examined. Persistent disease showed a preference for TRBV28, TRBJ1-2 and TRBJ2-5.

V usage is TRBV6-1 and J usage is TRBJ1-6, with 8 bases matching TRBD1. This TCR was sampled from a female donor with Graves disease. The sequencing here drew on peripheral blood mononuclear cells (PBMCs), taken when the disease was refractory, from a patient treated with antithyroid drugs. In DNA form, the CDR3 reads TGTGCCAGCAGCCCAGACAGGGGTCGGAATTCACCCCTCCACTTT. This encodes CASSPDRGRNSPLHF.